The 30 T cell receptor beta chains in this list originate from one sample, sequenced in a study of cytomegalovirus exposure and HLA in healthy donors. The PCR was carried out with 60 Vbeta primers and 13 Jbeta primers. Sequencing used immunoSEQ multiplex PCR; TCRdb keeps in-frame clones, though not all of them. The ten top clones account for 26%, within a sample of 45,000 to 55,000 clones. The sequenced material came from PBMCs. Receptors were obtained from a man aged 35 to 55 in good health and CMV-seropositive.

V is TRBV9 and J is TRBJ2-7; 10 bases fit TRBD2. V lost 4 bases to trimming and J lost 3 bases; unmatched junction nucleotides: 7. CDR3 length: 15 residues. Germline V gene lookup returns CDR1 SGDLS and CDR2 YYNGEE. CDR3 region: CASSTGLAEYYEQYF. The CDR3 bases are TGTGCCAGCAGCACCGGACTAGCGGAATACTACGAGCAGTACTTC.

The V gene is TRBV18, the J gene TRBJ1-1, with a possible D match to TRBD1 (6 bases). Germline CDR1 and CDR2: KGHSH and LQKENI. Trimming stripped 6 bases from V and 5 bases from J, with 10 bases between. The CDR3 sequence is 12 residues long. CDR3 region: CASSPTGTEAFF. The CDR3 bases are TGTGCCAGCTCCCCTACAGGGACTGAAGCTTTCTTT. The full variable domain, rest sourced from reference TRBV18 and TRBJ1-1, is NAGVMQNPRHLVRRRGQEARLRCSPMKGHSHVYWYRQLPEEGLKFMVYLQKENIIDESGMPKERFSAEFPKEGPSILRIQQVVRGDSAAYFCASSPTGTEAFFGQGTRLTVV.

The chain has TRBV11-2 and TRBJ2-7, with 7 bases aligning to TRBD1. The germline V gene has CDR1 SGHAT and CDR2 FQNNGV. Germline trimming cut 5 bases from V and 3 bases from J; bases unmatched to any gene: 4. The CDR3 is made up of 13 amino acids. The CDR3 is CASSVGTVYEQYF. In DNA, the CDR3 is TGTGCCAGCAGCGTCGGGACAGTCTACGAGCAGTACTTC.

The chain links TRBV28 to TRBJ2-7, with 13 bases lining up with TRBD2. The CDR3 covers 16 residues. V lost 7 bases and J lost 5; bases outside the gene matches: 11. The germline V gene has CDR1 MDHEN and CDR2 SYDVKM. The CDR3 sequence is CASTGTSGNVVHEQYF. CDR3 coding DNA: TGTGCCAGCACCGGGACTAGCGGGAATGTTGTACACGAGCAGTACTTC.

The chain recombines TRBV6-5 with TRBJ2-1; TRBD1 aligns across 7 bases. Germline values: CDR1 MNHEY, CDR2 SVGAGI. Trimming removed 4 bases from V and 5 bases from J; junction bases left unmatched: 11. This CDR3 has 16 residues. DNA for the CDR3: TGTGCCAGCAGTTCTTTACAGGGGCGGATTCACAATGAGCAGTTCTTC. Its translation: CASSSLQGRIHNEQFF.

A word on this clone: Other nucleotide sequences from this sample produce the same CDR3. The V gene is TRBV9, the J gene TRBJ1-2; D may be TRBD1 (5 bases). Looked up from germline, CDR1 is SGDLS and CDR2 is YYNGEE. The CDR3 has 14 residues. V was trimmed by 3 bases and J by 8 bases, leaving 17 bases between them. CDR3 protein: CASSAQGLREGYTF. The CDR3 bases are TGTGCCAGCAGCGCTCAGGGCCTCAGGGAAGGCTACACCTTC. Complete variable domain (other parts from reference TRBV9 and TRBJ1-2): DSGVTQTPKHLITATGQRVTLRCSPRSGDLSVYWYQQSLDQGLQFLIQYYNGEERAKGNILERFSAQQFPDLHSELNLSSLELGDSALYFCASSAQGLREGYTFGSGTRLTVV.

The rearrangement links TRBV6-5 to TRBJ2-4; TRBD2 matches 13 bases. V gave up 4 bases and J gave up 6 bases; unmatched junction bases: 3. Germline V gene lookup returns CDR1 MNHEY and CDR2 SVGAGI. The CDR3 has 15 residues. The CDR3 DNA reads as TGTGCCAGCAGTTCTCGGACTAGCGGGAGAAACATTCAGTACTTC. Translated: CASSSRTSGRNIQYF.

This chain joins TRBV7-2 and TRBJ2-3; tentative D call: TRBD2 (5 bases). Trimming shortened V by 7 bases and J by 12 bases, and 14 bases separated the two germline ends. The CDR3 spans 11 residues. Looked up from germline, CDR1 is SGHTA and CDR2 is FQGNSA. The CDR3 region has the DNA TGTGCCAGCATCACGGAGAGGGTACAGTATTTT. It encodes CASITERVQYF.

The chain has TRBV6-1 and TRBJ2-4, with D possibly being TRBD1 (6 bases). The germline V gene has CDR1 MNHNS and CDR2 SASEGT. The CDR3 covers 15 residues. The V end was cut by 2 bases, the J end by 6 bases, with 14 bases between. The CDR3 DNA reads TGTGCCAGCAGTGAATTGGGGGCTCGAGGAAACATTCAGTACTTC. This encodes CASSELGARGNIQYF.

CDR3 loop: CASTPLAGVEQYF. CDR3 DNA: TGTGCCAGCACTCCACTAGCGGGGGTTGAGCAGTACTTC. The gene calls are TRBV28 and TRBJ2-7; 11 bases match TRBD2. The CDR3 has 13 amino acids. The ends lost 7 bases at V and 7 bases at J; junction bases unmatched: 6. Germline V gene lookup returns CDR1 MDHEN and CDR2 SYDVKM.

The chain employs TRBV7-9 and TRBJ1-2; D is uncertain. Between the trimmed V and J ends, which lost 6 bases and 3 bases, there was a span of 8 bases. CDR1 is SEHNR and CDR2 is FQNEAQ in the germline V gene (reference sequence). This CDR3 has 12 residues. The CDR3 reads CASSSEDYGYTF. Written as DNA, the CDR3 is TGTGCCAGCAGTTCAGAGGACTATGGCTACACCTTC.

The DNA of the CDR3 is TGTGCCAGCTCACCTAGCGGGAGTGTGGATGAGCAGTTCTTC. Protein: CASSPSGSVDEQFF. This chain uses TRBV18 with TRBJ2-1; 9 positions match TRBD2. The junction had 5 bases not matched to a gene; V was cut back by 3 bases and J by 8 bases. The CDR3 has 14 amino acids. Germline CDR1 KGHSH, CDR2 LQKENI. The full variable domain, completed using reference TRBV18 and TRBJ2-1, is NAGVMQNPRHLVRRRGQEARLRCSPMKGHSHVYWYRQLPEEGLKFMVYLQKENIIDESGMPKERFSAEFPKEGPSILRIQQVVRGDSAAYFCASSPSGSVDEQFFGPGTRLTVL.

In the case of this clone: Other DNA sequences within the sample encode an identical CDR3. V and J are TRBV30 and TRBJ1-6, with TRBD1 identical over 7 bases. V was pared by 2 bases and J by 1 base, with 5 bases of the junction left unmatched. The CDR3 contains 16 residues. Germline V gene sequence: CDR1 GTSNPN, CDR2 SVGIG (reference sequence). The CDR3 nucleotides read TGTGCCTGGAGTAGAGAGGGGGCATCCTATAATTCACCCCTCCACTTT. Translated, it gives CAWSREGASYNSPLHF.

The chain employs TRBV5-1 and TRBJ2-5; 9 bases match TRBD1. Trimming took 10 bases from V and 1 from J; bases not matched to a gene: 20. CDR3 length: 18 residues. Germline V gene data show CDR1 as SGHRS and CDR2 as YFSETQ. The CDR3 sequence: CAPSLAEGTGLFQETQYF. As DNA, the CDR3 is TGCGCCCCCAGCTTGGCCGAGGGGACAGGGCTCTTCCAAGAGACCCAGTACTTC.

V usage is TRBV2 and J usage is TRBJ2-5, with 11 bases that match TRBD2. After removal of 6 bases from V and 2 bases from J, the junction contained 5 bases not matched to a gene. The V gene's germline CDR1 is SNHLY and CDR2 FYNNEI. The CDR3 extends over 15 amino acids. The CDR3 DNA reads as TGTGCCAGCAGCGGGACTAGCGGAGGACAAGAGACCCAGTACTTC. Its protein product is CASSGTSGGQETQYF.

The gene calls are TRBV6-5 and TRBJ1-6; D is uncertain. V lost 2 bases to trimming and J lost 5 bases, with 7 bases between them. This CDR3 spans 14 amino acids. Per the germline V gene, CDR1 is MNHEY and CDR2 is SVGAGI. The CDR3 reads CASSYDGDNSPLHF. Here the CDR3 DNA reads TGTGCCAGCAGTTACGACGGAGATAATTCACCCCTCCACTTT.

The CDR3 loop is CASSPENRVGKLFF. The CDR3 DNA follows: TGCGCCAGCAGCCCCGAGAACAGGGTAGGGAAACTGTTTTTT. The chain employs TRBV4-1 and TRBJ1-4; D possibly corresponds to TRBD1 (6 bases). Germline V CDR1 and CDR2: MGHRA, YSYEKL. The V end lost 4 bases, the J end lost 11 bases, and 17 bases lay between the germline ends. The CDR3 consists of 14 residues.

The chain is built from TRBV7-2 and TRBJ2-7; a weak D match, TRBD1 (5 bases). Germline loops: CDR1 SGHTA, CDR2 FQGNSA. The V and J ends lost 4 bases and 5 bases respectively, with 12 bases between them. The CDR3 spans 13 residues. The CDR3 DNA sequence: TGTGCCAGCAGCTCCTACCAGGGTGACGAGCAGTACTTC. Translation gives CASSSYQGDEQYF.

This rearrangement joins TRBV6-4 to TRBJ2-5; 7 nucleotides match TRBD2. This CDR3 has 16 residues. Germline CDR1 is MRHNA and CDR2 is SNTAGT. V trimming: 3 bases; J trimming: 5 bases; junction bases outside the gene matches: 12. CDR3: CASSERAGEGWETQYF. The CDR3 DNA reads TGTGCCAGCAGTGAGAGGGCGGGAGAAGGTTGGGAGACCCAGTACTTC.

The chain is built from TRBV6-1 and TRBJ2-7; TRBD2 matches 7 bases. This CDR3 comprises 15 residues. V shed 1 base, J shed 2 bases, and the junction held 5 bases outside the gene matches. Germline lookup yields CDR1 MNHNS and CDR2 SASEGT. The CDR3 is CASSEVLAAPYEQYF. The CDR3 DNA follows: TGTGCCAGCAGTGAAGTTCTAGCGGCCCCCTACGAGCAGTACTTC.

The chain is built from TRBV9 and TRBJ2-5, with 13 bases aligning to TRBD2. Looked up from germline, CDR1 is SGDLS and CDR2 is YYNGEE. CDR3 length equals 17 residues. The V segment lost 2 bases and the J segment 2 bases; nucleotides outside the gene matches: 6. The CDR3 region is CASSVGLAGADQETQYF. Written as DNA, the CDR3 is TGTGCCAGCAGCGTCGGACTAGCGGGGGCCGATCAAGAGACCCAGTACTTC.

The V gene is TRBV6-5, the J gene TRBJ1-6; TRBD1 might be the D (6 bases). Looked up from germline, CDR1 is MNHEY and CDR2 is SVGAGI. The length of the CDR3 is 13 residues. The V end lost 9 bases, the J end lost 8 bases, and 14 bases lay between the germline ends. CDR3 amino acids: CASAGAGHSPLHF. DNA for the CDR3: TGTGCCAGTGCGGGGGCGGGACATTCACCCCTCCACTTT.

The chain has TRBV15 and TRBJ1-2; tentative D call: TRBD1 (6 bases). This CDR3 region has 14 residues. Trimming took 3 bases from V and 4 from J, leaving 12 bases between them. In germline, CDR1 is LNHNV, CDR2 YYDKDF (reference sequence). As DNA, the CDR3 is TGTGCCACCAGCAGGGCAGGGGACCCCTATGGCTACACCTTC. As protein: CATSRAGDPYGYTF.

The chain recombines TRBV9 with TRBJ2-3; D not certain. Germline V lookup: CDR1 SGDLS, CDR2 YYNGEE. V dropped 5 bases and J dropped 6 bases, with 19 bases sitting between them. The CDR3 contains 15 residues. CDR3 nucleotide sequence: TGTGCCAGCAGTTCCAGCGAGAAAGTGGTTGATACGCAGTATTTT. This gives the protein CASSSSEKVVDTQYF.

The chain combines TRBV19 with TRBJ1-2, with a possible D match to TRBD1 (6 bases). Germline lookup yields CDR1 LNHDA and CDR2 SQIVND (reference sequence). V dropped 10 bases and J dropped 1 base, with 13 bases sitting between them. CDR3 length: 13 amino acids. The CDR3 DNA is TGTGCCACCTCCGAGGGGGTTAACTATGGCTACACCTTC. This codes for CATSEGVNYGYTF.

V gene TRBV7-9 combines with J gene TRBJ2-1, with D tentatively TRBD1 (6 bases). Germline values: CDR1 SEHNR, CDR2 FQNEAQ (reference sequence). V was shortened by 5 bases and J by 5 bases, with 16 bases between the two germline ends. The CDR3 runs 15 residues. This CDR3 reads CASSQGLKGNNEQFF. CDR3 nucleotide sequence: TGTGCCAGCAGCCAGGGGTTAAAAGGAAACAATGAGCAGTTCTTC.

The chain couples TRBV29-1 to TRBJ2-5; maybe TRBD1 (5 bases). Germline lookup yields CDR1 SQVTM and CDR2 ANQGSEA. The V gene lost 5 bases and the J gene lost 2 bases, with 12 bases spanning the gap. CDR3 length: 13 amino acids. Written as DNA, the CDR3 is TGCAGCGTTTCACAGGTCGCACAAGAGACCCAGTACTTC. Its translation: CSVSQVAQETQYF.

V and J are TRBV5-1 and TRBJ1-1; tentatively, D is TRBD1 (6 bases). Trimming took 4 bases from V and 1 from J, leaving 17 bases between them. Germline V gene sequence: CDR1 SGHRS, CDR2 YFSETQ. The CDR3 covers 16 residues. In DNA form, the CDR3 reads TGCGCCAGCAGCGTGTTTGGGGGGGGCTCGAACACTGAAGCTTTCTTT. Its protein product is CASSVFGGGSNTEAFF.

The chain links TRBV29-1 to TRBJ2-7; tentative D call: TRBD2 (6 bases). Germline V gene sequence: CDR1 SQVTM, CDR2 ANQGSEA. Trimming took 0 bases from V and 2 from J, leaving 20 bases between them. This CDR3 has 17 residues. The CDR3 DNA follows: TGCAGCGTTGAAGACCCTAATTCTCCGGGACTTGCCTACGAGCAGTACTTC. It translates to CSVEDPNSPGLAYEQYF.

The rearrangement links TRBV6-5 to TRBJ1-5; 8 nucleotides line up with TRBD1. The V segment lost 6 bases and the J segment 7 bases; nucleotides outside the gene matches: 8. The CDR3 runs 14 residues. Germline lookup yields CDR1 MNHEY and CDR2 SVGAGI. CDR3 residues: CASRPGQARQPQHF. The CDR3 nucleotides are TGTGCCAGCAGACCGGGACAGGCCCGCCAGCCCCAGCATTTT.